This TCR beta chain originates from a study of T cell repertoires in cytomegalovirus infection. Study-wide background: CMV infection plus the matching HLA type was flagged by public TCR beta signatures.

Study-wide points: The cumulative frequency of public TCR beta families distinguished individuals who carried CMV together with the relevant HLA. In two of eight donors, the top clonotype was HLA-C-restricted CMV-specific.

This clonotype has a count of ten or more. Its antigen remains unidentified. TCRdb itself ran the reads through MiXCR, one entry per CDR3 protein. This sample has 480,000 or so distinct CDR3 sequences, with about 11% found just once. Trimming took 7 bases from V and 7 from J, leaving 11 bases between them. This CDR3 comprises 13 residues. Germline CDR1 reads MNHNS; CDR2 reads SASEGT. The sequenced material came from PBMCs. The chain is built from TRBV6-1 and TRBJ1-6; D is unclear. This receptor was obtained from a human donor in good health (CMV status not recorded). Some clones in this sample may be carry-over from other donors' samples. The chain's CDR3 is CASNPKENSPLHF. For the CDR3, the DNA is TGTGCCAGCAATCCCAAGGAGAATTCACCCCTCCACTTT.